This T cell receptor (beta chain) derives from a study of blood T cell repertoires in COVID-19. For the study at large: COVID-19 samples collected from the United States, Italy and Spain covered acute and convalescent phases. In each case, the material was cDNA or gDNA derived from T cells, B-cell-depleted T cells, or PBMCs.

Patients from Seattle were sampled longitudinally, starting during active infection. Original analysis: By means of reference gene primer amplification, nucleated cell counts were estimated. The method was immunoSEQ multiplex PCR; TCRdb's version includes in-frame clones alone and lacks a portion of them. The V and J calls and clone size were taken over from that table, and D and trimming were inferred from the DNA. This repertoire shows roughly 210,000 clones, around four fifths found once; its top ten account for over 9.5%. The CDR3 totals 16 residues. The germline V gene has CDR1 SNHLY and CDR2 FYNNEI. J was trimmed by 7 bases and V by 2 bases; bases with no gene match: 7.

The sequence was obtained from a woman over 75 with COVID-19, enrolled during active disease. Sample: peripheral blood. V gene TRBV2 combines with J gene TRBJ2-2; 10 nucleotides agree with TRBD2. The CDR3: CASSERQRGGGGELFF. Here the CDR3 DNA reads TGTGCCAGCAGTGAACGTCAGCGGGGGGGCGGCGGGGAGCTGTTTTTT.